Following are 27 T cell receptor beta chains from one sample sequenced in a study of T cell responses to AZD1222 COVID-19 vaccine. Data came from immunoSEQ multiplex PCR; TCRdb stores just in-frame clones and leaves some out. The sample lists under 200,000 clones, 85% to 90% occurring once. Sequencing was performed on peripheral blood, taken on day 0 of MenACWY control vaccination. These receptors came from an adult in good health.

The genes are TRBV28 and TRBJ1-1; possible D gene TRBD1, 6 bases. Germline values: CDR1 MDHEN, CDR2 SYDVKM. The CDR3 is made up of 13 amino acids. Trimming took off 11 bases at V and 0 bases at J, with 13 bases between the two ends. DNA of the CDR3: TGTGCCGGTAAACAGGGTATGAACACTGAAGCTTTCTTT. Amino acid sequence: CAGKQGMNTEAFF.

J is TRBJ1-6 and V is TRBV2; 7 bases agree with TRBD1. Germline V gene lookup returns CDR1 SNHLY and CDR2 FYNNEI. The V and J ends lost 9 bases and 9 bases, in that order; junction bases with no gene match: 14. This CDR3 is 15 amino acids long. The CDR3: CARQPPGQRLSPLHF. The DNA for the CDR3 is TGTGCCAGGCAGCCACCGGGACAGCGGCTTTCACCCCTCCACTTT.

The genes are TRBV4-1 and TRBJ2-3; TRBD2 aligns across 7 bases. The CDR3 consists of 16 residues. The J segment lost 3 bases and the V segment lost 4 bases, leaving 10 bases of the junction unmatched. CDR1 and CDR2 from the germline V gene are MGHRA and YSYEKL. In DNA form, the CDR3 reads TGCGCCAGCAGCCCCCGTAATGGCGGGGGTACAGATACGCAGTATTTT. Translated, it gives CASSPRNGGGTDTQYF.

V and J are TRBV5-1 and TRBJ2-7; D unclear. The CDR3 length is 12 residues. The germline V gene has CDR1 SGHRS and CDR2 YFSETQ. V lost 4 bases to trimming and J lost 4 bases, with 9 bases between them. CDR3 protein: CASSNEAYEQYF. The CDR3 bases are TGCGCCAGCAGCAACGAGGCTTACGAGCAGTACTTC.

V gene TRBV5-1 combines with J gene TRBJ1-2, with D possibly matching TRBD1 (6 bases). CDR1 is SGHRS, CDR2 YFSETQ, per germline. The length of the CDR3 is 17 residues. Between the trimmed V and J ends, which lost 0 bases and 8 bases, there was a span of 23 bases. CDR3 residues: CASSLEPGAGGRGGYTF. The CDR3 coding sequence is TGCGCCAGCAGCTTGGAGCCAGGGGCCGGCGGAAGGGGAGGCTACACCTTC.

The gene calls are TRBV2 and TRBJ2-2, with D maybe TRBD2 (6 bases). V lost 1 base and J lost 3, with 9 bases in between. The length of the CDR3 is 15 residues. Germline V gene data show CDR1 as SNHLY and CDR2 as FYNNEI. This CDR3 reads CASSEEGGDTGELFF. The CDR3 coding sequence is TGTGCCAGCAGTGAAGAGGGCGGGGACACCGGGGAGCTGTTTTTT. The complete variable domain, with remaining parts taken from reference TRBV2 and TRBJ2-2, reads EPEVTQTPSHQVTQMGQEVILRCVPISNHLYFYWYRQILGQKVEFLVSFYNNEISEKSEIFDDQFSVERPDGSNFTLKIRSTKLEDSAMYFCASSEEGGDTGELFFGEGSRLTVL.

This clone was counted between two and nine times. The J gene is TRBJ2-7, the V gene TRBV29-1, with D unclear. Germline CDR1 SQVTM, CDR2 ANQGSEA. The CDR3 runs 11 residues. Trimming pared 5 bases from V and 7 bases from J, leaving 12 bases between. The CDR3 DNA sequence: TGCAGCGTTAACATCGTCGGGGAGCAGTACTTC. Translated: CSVNIVGEQYF.

The V call is TRBV5-4, the J call TRBJ2-3; D gene uncertain. The germline gives CDR1 SGHNT, CDR2 YYREEE (reference sequence). The CDR3 is 14 residues long. V dropped 4 bases and J dropped 4 bases, with 13 bases sitting between them. The CDR3: CASSMLLGSDTQYF. CDR3 DNA: TGTGCCAGCAGCATGTTGCTGGGCTCAGATACGCAGTATTTT.

Comments on this clone: The identical CDR3 is also encoded by other nucleotide sequences in the sample. The V and J genes are TRBV27 and TRBJ2-7; possibly TRBD1 for D (6 bases). Germline lookup yields CDR1 MNHEY and CDR2 SMNVEV (reference sequence). This CDR3 spans 13 amino acids. V lost 6 bases to trimming and J lost 0 bases, with 9 bases between them. CDR3 sequence (DNA): TGTGCCAGCAGCCGGGACATCTCCTACGAGCAGTACTTC. Its protein is CASSRDISYEQYF.

In its sample, this clone was seen a few times. As DNA, the CDR3 is TGTGCCAGCAGCCCACTCCCTGACAGTCGCTCACCCCTCCACTTT. This translates into CASSPLPDSRSPLHF. The rearrangement uses TRBV5-8 and TRBJ1-6; tentative D call: TRBD1 (5 bases). This CDR3 spans 15 amino acids. Trimming cost V 4 bases and J 10 bases, with 18 bases left between them. The germline V gene has CDR1 SGHTS and CDR2 YDEGEE.

In nucleotides, the CDR3 is TGTGCCAGCAGCTTTGACAGGGTTCAGTTCTTC. Encoded protein: CASSFDRVQFF. The chain joins TRBV7-2 to TRBJ2-1; 7 bases line up with TRBD1. The CDR3 covers 11 residues. The ends lost 3 bases at V and 13 bases at J; junction bases unmatched: 3. Germline lookup yields CDR1 SGHTA and CDR2 FQGNSA. The whole variable domain, filled in from reference TRBV7-2 and TRBJ2-1, reads GAGVSQSPSNKVTEKGKDVELRCDPISGHTALYWYRQSLGQGLEFLIYFQGNSAPDKSGLPSDRFSAERTGGSVSTLTIQRTQQEDSAVYLCASSFDRVQFFGPGTRLTVL.

In its sample, this clone was seen a few times. The chain employs TRBV7-2 and TRBJ2-7, with D possibly being TRBD1 (5 bases). The CDR3 runs 13 residues. Looked up from germline, CDR1 is SGHTA and CDR2 is FQGNSA. V was pared by 4 bases and J by 2 bases, with 9 bases between. CDR3 sequence (DNA): TGTGCCAGCAGCTGGACAAAAACCTACGAGCAGTACTTC. Encoded protein: CASSWTKTYEQYF. The entire variable domain, with the rest obtained from reference TRBV7-2 and TRBJ2-7, is as follows: GAGVSQSPSNKVTEKGKDVELRCDPISGHTALYWYRQSLGQGLEFLIYFQGNSAPDKSGLPSDRFSAERTGGSVSTLTIQRTQQEDSAVYLCASSWTKTYEQYFGPGTRLTVT.

This sequence joins TRBV27 and TRBJ1-1; no clear D gene. Germline loops: CDR1 MNHEY, CDR2 SMNVEV (reference sequence). V lost 5 bases, J lost 10 bases, and 17 bases lay in between. The CDR3 extends over 13 amino acids. The CDR3 here is CASSGTARPAAFF. The CDR3 DNA sequence: TGTGCCAGCAGTGGAACAGCGCGGCCTGCAGCTTTCTTT.

The chain employs TRBV7-8 and TRBJ2-7; 10 positions agree with TRBD2. Germline V gene sequence: CDR1 SGHVS, CDR2 FQNEAQ. The trim removed 6 bases at V and 3 bases at J, leaving 8 bases unmatched. The length of the CDR3 is 15 residues. DNA of the CDR3: TGTGCCAGCAGTCAAACTAGCGGGGTACGCTACGAGCAGTACTTC. Translation: CASSQTSGVRYEQYF.

The chain combines TRBV12-3 or TRBV12-4 with TRBJ2-5; possibly TRBD1 or TRBD2 for D (6 bases each). With 6 bases removed from V and 5 bases from J, the gap between germline ends came to 13 bases. This CDR3 region has 13 residues. The CDR3 loop reads CASRRGDGETQYF. The CDR3 DNA sequence: TGTGCCAGCAGGAGGGGGGATGGTGAGACCCAGTACTTC.

The genes are TRBV24-1 and TRBJ2-3; D possibly corresponds to TRBD1 (6 bases). Germline CDR1 is KGHDR and CDR2 is SFDVKD. The CDR3 consists of 14 residues. V was shortened by 6 bases and J by 0 bases, with 9 bases between the two germline ends. CDR3 nucleotides: TGTGCCACCAGTCCTACAGGGAGCACAGATACGCAGTATTTT. As protein: CATSPTGSTDTQYF.

V is TRBV6-5 and J is TRBJ2-6; D may match TRBD1 or TRBD2 (5 bases each). The CDR3 is 15 residues long. Germline loops: CDR1 MNHEY, CDR2 SVGAGI. Trimming shortened V by 9 bases and J by 3 bases, and 15 bases separated the two germline ends. CDR3 in DNA: TGTGCCAGTAGGGACCTTTTCGGTGGGGCCAACGTCCTGACTTTC. Encoded protein: CASRDLFGGANVLTF.

This clone has only a few counts. The chain couples TRBV7-2 to TRBJ1-4; the D is unclear. CDR3 size: 15 residues. V gave up 5 bases and J gave up 5 bases, with 15 bases separating them. CDR1 is SGHTA and CDR2 is FQGNSA in the germline V gene. The CDR3 region is CASSPQRAGNEKLFF. The CDR3 DNA follows: TGTGCCAGCAGCCCCCAGAGGGCGGGAAATGAAAAACTGTTTTTT.

The chain is built from TRBV5-4 and TRBJ1-1, with TRBD1 identical over 9 bases. This CDR3 has 14 residues. The V and J ends lost 4 bases and 4 bases, in that order; junction bases with no gene match: 5. Germline V lookup: CDR1 SGHNT, CDR2 YYREEE (reference sequence). This CDR3 reads CASSQDRGGTEAFF. The CDR3 DNA follows: TGTGCCAGCAGCCAGGACAGGGGCGGCACTGAAGCTTTCTTT.

This clone was found once. This chain connects TRBV4-1 to TRBJ2-7; D gene ambiguous. Germline-derived CDR1 and CDR2 are MGHRA and YSYEKL. Trimming cost V 0 bases and J 2 bases, with 5 bases left between them. This CDR3 is built from 13 residues. CDR3 in amino acids: CASSQDQAYEQYF. In DNA form, the CDR3 reads TGCGCCAGCAGCCAAGATCAAGCCTACGAGCAGTACTTC.

The chain has TRBV4-1 and TRBJ2-5; 13 bases agree with TRBD2. There are 16 residues in the CDR3. CDR1 and CDR2 from the germline V gene are MGHRA and YSYEKL. Trimming removed 5 bases from V and 4 bases from J; junction bases left unmatched: 7. Here the CDR3 DNA reads TGCGCCAGCAGCTACGCGACTAGCGGGGGGATAGAGACCCAGTACTTC. Translation: CASSYATSGGIETQYF.

The chain is built from TRBV6-5 and TRBJ2-1, with TRBD2 identical over 9 bases. CDR3 length: 15 amino acids. Germline lookup yields CDR1 MNHEY and CDR2 SVGAGI. The V and J ends lost 6 bases and 6 bases, in that order; junction bases with no gene match: 9. CDR3 DNA sequence: TGTGCCAGCAGGACAGTAGCGGGGGCACTCAATGAGCAGTTCTTC. Translating it yields CASRTVAGALNEQFF.

The rearrangement uses TRBV5-1 and TRBJ1-5; weak D call: TRBD1 (5 bases). V was clipped by 1 base and J by 7 bases, with 12 bases between them. Germline lookup yields CDR1 SGHRS and CDR2 YFSETQ. This CDR3 has 14 residues. The DNA of the CDR3 is TGCGCCAGCAGCTTGAGGCAGGGAGGCCAGCCCCAGCATTTT. It specifies CASSLRQGGQPQHF.

J is TRBJ2-7 and V is TRBV7-2, with 7 nucleotides matching TRBD2. Germline CDR1 is SGHTA and CDR2 is FQGNSA. The V and J ends lost 2 bases and 3 bases, in that order; junction bases with no gene match: 4. The CDR3 is 14 residues long. CDR3 in DNA: TGTGCCAGCAGCTTACCCGGGAGGAGCTACGAGCAGTACTTC. Encoded protein: CASSLPGRSYEQYF. The full variable domain, its missing parts supplied by reference TRBV7-2 and TRBJ2-7, is GAGVSQSPSNKVTEKGKDVELRCDPISGHTALYWYRQSLGQGLEFLIYFQGNSAPDKSGLPSDRFSAERTGGSVSTLTIQRTQQEDSAVYLCASSLPGRSYEQYFGPGTRLTVT.

V gene TRBV2 combines with J gene TRBJ2-7, with a weak D call TRBD1 (6 bases). The CDR3 contains 14 residues. V was shortened by 3 bases and J by 6 bases, with 15 bases between the two germline ends. The germline V gene has CDR1 SNHLY and CDR2 FYNNEI. The CDR3 spells CASSEQGPSREQYF. CDR3 DNA: TGTGCCAGCAGTGAGCAGGGGCCCTCCCGCGAGCAGTACTTC.

V usage is TRBV19 and J usage is TRBJ2-7, with 7 bases matching TRBD2. V lost 3 bases and J lost 1; bases outside the gene matches: 3. Germline values: CDR1 LNHDA, CDR2 SQIVND (reference sequence). This CDR3 spans 14 amino acids. The CDR3 spells CASSIELASYEQYF. The CDR3, as DNA: TGTGCCAGTAGTATTGAACTAGCGTCCTACGAGCAGTACTTC.

The chain joins TRBV5-1 to TRBJ1-3; no clear D. Trimming removed 0 bases at V and 0 bases at J, with 13 bases between. Germline V gene data show CDR1 as SGHRS and CDR2 as YFSETQ. This CDR3 region has 17 residues. DNA of the CDR3: TGCGCCAGCAGCTTGGTTGCCCAGTCTAGCTCTGGAAACACCATATATTTT. This translates into CASSLVAQSSSGNTIYF.